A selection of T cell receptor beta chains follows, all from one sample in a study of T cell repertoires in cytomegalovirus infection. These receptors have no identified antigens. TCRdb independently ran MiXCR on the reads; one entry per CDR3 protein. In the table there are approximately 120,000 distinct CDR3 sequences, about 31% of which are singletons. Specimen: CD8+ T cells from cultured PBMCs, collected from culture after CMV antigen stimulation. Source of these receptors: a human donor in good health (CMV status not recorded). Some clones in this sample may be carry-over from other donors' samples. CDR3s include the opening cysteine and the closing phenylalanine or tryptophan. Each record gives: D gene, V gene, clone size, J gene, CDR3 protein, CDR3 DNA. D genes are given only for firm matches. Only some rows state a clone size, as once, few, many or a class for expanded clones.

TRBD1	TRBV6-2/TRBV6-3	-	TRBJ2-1	CASSYWDRRLYNEQFF	TGTGCCAGCAGTTACTGGGACAGGAGACTATACAATGAGCAGTTCTTC
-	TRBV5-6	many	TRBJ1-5	CASSLRRQGGYSNQPQHF	TGTGCCAGCAGCTTGAGGCGCCAGGGCGGTTATAGCAATCAGCCCCAGCATTTT
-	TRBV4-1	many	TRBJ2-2	CASSLAERTGELFF	TGCGCCAGCAGCCTAGCTGAACGGACCGGGGAGCTGTTTTTT
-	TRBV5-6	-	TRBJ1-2	CASSSGRNHYGYTF	TGTGCCAGCAGCTCTGGACGGAATCACTATGGCTACACCTTC
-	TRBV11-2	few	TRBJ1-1	CASSPQGGPEAFF	TGTGCCAGCAGCCCACAGGGAGGCCCTGAAGCTTTCTTT
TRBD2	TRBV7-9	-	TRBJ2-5	CASSPPSGGNQETQYF	TGTGCCAGCAGCCCCCCTAGCGGGGGAAACCAAGAGACCCAGTACTTC
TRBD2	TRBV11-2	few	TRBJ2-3	CASSSQSGGRDTDTQYF	TGTGCCAGCAGCTCCCAAAGCGGGGGGCGGGACACAGATACGCAGTATTTT
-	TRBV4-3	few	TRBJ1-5	CASSQDLGPPNQPQHF	TGCGCCAGCAGCCAAGATCTGGGGCCCCCCAATCAGCCCCAGCATTTT
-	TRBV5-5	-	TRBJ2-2	CASSPGRATGELFF	TGTGCCAGCAGCCCCGGAAGGGCCACCGGGGAGCTGTTTTTT
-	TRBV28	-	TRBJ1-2	CASSPGVHDGYTF	TGTGCCAGCAGTCCGGGGGTCCATGATGGCTACACCTTC
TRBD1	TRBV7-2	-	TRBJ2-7	CASSLVGTANEQYF	TGTGCCAGCAGCTTAGTAGGGACAGCTAACGAGCAGTACTTC
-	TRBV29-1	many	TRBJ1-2	CSLGAAADNYGYTF	TGCAGCTTGGGGGCGGCCGCGGATAACTATGGCTACACCTTC
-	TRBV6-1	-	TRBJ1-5	CASSHLTPYSNQPQHF	TGTGCCAGCAGTCACCTCACACCTTATAGCAATCAGCCCCAGCATTTT
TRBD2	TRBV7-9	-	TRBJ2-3	CASSGLLRGVTDTQYF	TGTGCCAGCAGCGGCCTTCTCCGGGGGGTCACAGATACGCAGTATTTT
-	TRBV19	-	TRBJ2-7	CASSMDRAYEQYF	TGTGCCAGTAGTATGGACAGAGCCTACGAGCAGTACTTC
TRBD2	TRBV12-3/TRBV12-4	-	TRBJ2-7	CASRPGLAGDYEQYF	TGTGCCAGCAGACCTGGACTAGCGGGGGACTACGAGCAGTACTTC
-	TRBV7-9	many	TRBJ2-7	CASSPGGDLMKAEQYF	TGTGCCAGCAGCCCGGGCGGTGATCTTATGAAGGCCGAGCAGTACTTC
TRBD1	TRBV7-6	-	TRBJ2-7	CASSSAGTGGNEQYF	TGTGCCAGCAGCTCGGCCGGGACAGGGGGGAACGAGCAGTACTTC
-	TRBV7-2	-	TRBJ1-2	CASSLEPVYGYTF	TGTGCCAGCAGCTTAGAGCCTGTATACGGCTACACCTTC
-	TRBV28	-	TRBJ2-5	CASSLRDGLQETQYF	TGTGCCAGCAGTTTACGGGACGGCCTCCAAGAGACCCAGTACTTC
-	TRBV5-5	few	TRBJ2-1	CASSPNDEQFF	TGTGCCAGCAGCCCCAATGACGAGCAGTTCTTC
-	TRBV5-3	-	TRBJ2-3	CASSPPTGRLTDTQYF	TGTGCCAGCAGCCCTCCAACAGGGAGGCTCACAGATACGCAGTATTTT
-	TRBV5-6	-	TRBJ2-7	CASSLGDTHYEQYF	TGTGCCAGCAGCTTGGGTGACACCCATTACGAGCAGTACTTC
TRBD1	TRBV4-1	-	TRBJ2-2	CASSYRQGPTGELFF	TGCGCCAGCAGCTACCGACAGGGCCCCACCGGGGAGCTGTTTTTT